This record concerns one T cell receptor beta chain sequence. Its specificity is not known. The repertoire was sequenced with immunoSEQ multiplex PCR; TCRdb's copy has only in-frame clones and lacks some. The data hold fewer than 120,000 clones, with 80% to 95% observed a single time. The data belong to a study of T cell responses to AZD1222 COVID-19 vaccine. Regarding the study as a whole: Donors in the cohort were predominantly white British and more often female, and clonal diversity was possibly underestimated.

The CDR3 runs to 14 residues. Germline V gives CDR1 LGHDT, CDR2 YNNKEL (reference sequence). V was clipped by 3 bases and J by 3 bases; unmatched bases: 1. The chain carries TRBV3-1 (or the pseudogene TRBV3-2) and TRBJ2-2, with 7 bases fitting TRBD2. The sample consisted of peripheral blood, taken 28 days after the second AZD1222 dose. The receptor was isolated from an adult who received the AZD1222 COVID-19 vaccine. The CDR3 spells CASSHAGDTGELFF. DNA for the CDR3: TGTGCCAGCAGCCACGCGGGGGACACCGGGGAGCTGTTTTTT.